The source of this TCR beta chain is a study of prognosis after radiotherapy for stage I lung cancer. The wider study: In this cohort, no one received concurrent therapy with stereotactic body radiotherapy.

Peripheral blood samples of six milliliters were drawn at each of two time points. Genomic DNA yielded TCR beta CDR3, amplified by two-round multiplex PCR. Primers specific to each TRBV and TRBJ gene were used in first-round PCR. TCRdb reanalysed the multiplex PCR reads using MiXCR and keeps one entry per CDR3 protein. This sample yields about 14,000 distinct CDR3 sequences, of which 25% to 40% are seen a single time; roughly 26% belongs to the top ten. The input for sequencing was PBMCs, taken before or after stereotactic body radiation therapy (not recorded which). The receptor was isolated from a donor at least 50 years old with non-small cell lung cancer.

CDR3 DNA sequence: TGTGCCAGCCTGGGTAGGTCTAAAAACACTGAAGCTTTCTTT. This codes for CASLGRSKNTEAFF. V usage is TRBV6-1 and J usage is TRBJ1-1; no clear D. Germline V gene lookup returns CDR1 MNHNS and CDR2 SASEGT. Trimming took off 8 bases at V and 2 bases at J, with 15 bases between the two ends. CDR3 length equals 14 residues.